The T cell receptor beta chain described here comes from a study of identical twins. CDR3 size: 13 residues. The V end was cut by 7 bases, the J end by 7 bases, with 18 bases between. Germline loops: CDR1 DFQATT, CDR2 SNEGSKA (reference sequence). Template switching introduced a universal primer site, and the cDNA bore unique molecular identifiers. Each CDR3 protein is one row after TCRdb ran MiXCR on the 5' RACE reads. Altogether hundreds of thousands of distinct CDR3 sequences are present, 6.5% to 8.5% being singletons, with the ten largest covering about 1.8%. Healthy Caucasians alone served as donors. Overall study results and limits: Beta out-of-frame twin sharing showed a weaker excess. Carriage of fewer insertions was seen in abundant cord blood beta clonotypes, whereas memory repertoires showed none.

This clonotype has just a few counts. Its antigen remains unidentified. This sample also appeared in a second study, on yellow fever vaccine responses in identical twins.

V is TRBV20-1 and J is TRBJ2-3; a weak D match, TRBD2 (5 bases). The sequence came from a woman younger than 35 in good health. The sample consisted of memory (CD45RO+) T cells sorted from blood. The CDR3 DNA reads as TGCAGTGTTACCCCACCGGGGATAAATACGCAGTATTTT. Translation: CSVTPPGINTQYF.